This T cell receptor beta chain was sequenced during a study of T cells after yellow fever vaccination. Study results and limitations: Overall, a small share of clonotypes was seen in both CD4 and CD8 compartments. The secondary response was weaker, and its peak arrived faster, on day 5 versus 15.

CDR1 and CDR2 (germline): MGHDK, SYGVNS. This CDR3 comprises 13 residues. Using its own MiXCR run on the 5' RACE reads, TCRdb lists one record per CDR3 protein. The sample shows hundreds of thousands of distinct CDR3 sequences, roughly a sixth of them seen only once. This clonotype was counted a few times. Its antigen is not known. The junction shows a germline mismatch at one end, possibly a read error. This receptor was identified in a man aged 18 to 29 who received the YFV17D yellow fever vaccine. The rearrangement joins TRBV25-1 to TRBJ2-5, with a possible D match to TRBD1 (5 bases). This sample comprised PBMCs, obtained before the yellow fever booster vaccination. In nucleotides, the CDR3 is TGTGCCAGCAGTGGTCCAGGGTCAGAGGCCCAGTACTTC. It yields the protein CASSGPGSEAQYF.